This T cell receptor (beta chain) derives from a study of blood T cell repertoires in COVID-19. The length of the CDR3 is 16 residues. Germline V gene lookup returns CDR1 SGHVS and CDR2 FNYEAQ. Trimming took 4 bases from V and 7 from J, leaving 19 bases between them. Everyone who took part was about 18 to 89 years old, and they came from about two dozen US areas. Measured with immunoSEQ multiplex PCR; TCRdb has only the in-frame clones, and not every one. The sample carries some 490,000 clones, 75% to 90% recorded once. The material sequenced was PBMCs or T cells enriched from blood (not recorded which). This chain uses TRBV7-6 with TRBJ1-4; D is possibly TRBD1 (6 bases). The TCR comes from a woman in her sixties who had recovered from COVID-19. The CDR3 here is CASSSSFGTQGEKLFF. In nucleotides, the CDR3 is TGTGCCAGCAGCTCGTCCTTTGGGACACAAGGTGAAAAACTGTTTTTT.